One TCR beta chain is described in this entry. The sample comes from a study of blood T cell repertoires in COVID-19. V trimming: 4 bases; J trimming: 6 bases; junction bases outside the gene matches: 6. The CDR3 totals 14 residues. The germline gives CDR1 MDHEN, CDR2 SYDVKM. In the study's own analysis: Amplified reference gene primers provided the basis for estimating nucleated cell counts. Sequenced by immunoSEQ multiplex PCR; TCRdb stores in-frame clones only, minus some. V, J and clone size reflect that table, while D and trimming were determined from the DNA. The profile covers hundreds of thousands of clones, with 85% appearing a single time and over 1.5% taken by the ten largest. Cohort placement rested on clinical history that participants reported themselves.

This TCR was sampled from a woman in her twenties or thirties who had been exposed to COVID-19. The J gene is TRBJ1-5, the V gene TRBV28, with 7 bases fitting TRBD1. Sequencing was performed on PBMCs or T cells enriched from blood (not recorded which). The CDR3 DNA follows: TGTGCCAGCAGTTCTACAGGGGACGGTCAGCCCCAGCATTTT. Protein sequence: CASSSTGDGQPQHF. Full variable domain (outside the CDR3, taken from reference TRBV28 and TRBJ1-5): DVKVTQSSRYLVKRTGEKVFLECVQDMDHENMFWYRQDPGLGLRLIYFSYDVKMKEKGDIPEGYSVSREKKERFSLILESASTNQTSMYLCASSSTGDGQPQHFGDGTRLSIL.